This T cell receptor beta chain was obtained from a study of blood T cell repertoires in COVID-19 (dated by TCRdb to about 2020). Regarding the complete study: Collaborator samples came from the United States, Italy and Spain and covered acute and convalescent phases of COVID-19. Samples were obtained from the ongoing ImmuneRACE study (first 160 participants) and from 1,200 or so subjects provided by 6 global collaborators. HLA class I and class II types, where available, came from metadata supplied by the sample provider rather than from assay-based typing. The repertoires were made available in a free public database intended to serve as a resource for research on the immune response to SARS-CoV-2. The material from the prospective study consisted of cDNA or gDNA derived from T cells, B-cell-depleted T cells, or PBMCs. A de-identified subject ID, COVID-19 status, age in years and sex were almost always included in the sample metadata. The dataset comprised deeply sampled blood TCRbeta repertoires from subjects exposed to, actively infected with, or recovered from COVID-19.

As for this clone: What antigen it recognizes has not been identified. Per-base quality was not reported, and no clone a single base away is much larger than it. In the same sample, other DNA sequences code for this CDR3.

Via the germline V gene (reference sequence), CDR1 is LNHDA and CDR2 SQIVND. Counted from cysteine to phenylalanine, this CDR3 has 13 amino acids. The retained sequence is limited to the CDR3, 39 bases, with the frame set at the first base. The V end gives up 5 bases and the J end 5 bases, leaving 5 bases in the junction not matched to a gene. Samples from volunteer blood donors who had recovered from COVID-19 were contributed by a second Seattle source. Collaborating institutions collected whole blood in K2EDTA tubes following their own protocols. For TCRbeta analysis, collaborator samples were shipped as frozen whole blood, as isolated PBMCs, or as DNA extracted from either sample type. Study-wide findings and limitations: Clinical and demographic metadata were provided uncurated, with the amount varying by source and participant.

TCRbeta CDR3 regions were amplified from genomic DNA using the immunoSEQ Assay, a bias-controlled multiplex PCR. In the paper's pipeline: Within the assay, amplification of reference gene primers was used to estimate how many nucleated cells each sample contained. Sequence reads were collapsed and filtered to measure the absolute abundance of every unique TCRbeta CDR3 rearrangement. For each sample, productive Simpson clonality was calculated by taking the square root of Simpson's diversity index across productive rearrangements. The clones in this table, taken by TCRdb from immuneACCESS, are in-frame only. Not every clone is retained; where verified, under half of the shortfall comes from an unresolved V gene, and the cause of the rest is unknown. The V and J calls and clone size were taken over from that table, and D and trimming were inferred from the DNA. In all, the sample holds some 210,000 clones, and 75% to 90% of those were seen once. The top ten clones comprise roughly 6.5% of the sample.

The source material was peripheral blood. This TCR was sampled from a man aged 55-75 years who had recovered from COVID-19. The chain joins TRBV19 to TRBJ1-2, and TRBD1 matches 7 of the central bases. CDR3 sequence: CASSFRGDYGYTF. In nucleotide form, the sequence is TGTGCCAGTAGTTTCAGGGGGGATTATGGCTACACCTTC.